What follows are 9 T cell receptor beta chains derived from one specimen sequenced in a study of Ad26.COV2.S vaccination and SARS-CoV-2 variants. Treatment given: about 20 received Ad26.COV2.S at low or high dose, single or two shots; roughly five received placebo; per-sample allocation not given. Repertoires come from day 63 after the first vaccine or placebo injection. Only in-frame clones appear in the TCRdb table, and some are missing; sequencing was by immunoSEQ multiplex PCR. Among 250,000 to 300,000 clones listed, approximately 87% were seen once. The specimen comprised peripheral blood, sampled in a trial of Ad26.COV2.S vaccine versus placebo. These TCRs come from a person between 18 and 65 years old who received the Ad26.COV2.S COVID-19 vaccine or a placebo.

As for this clone: Sequence at one end of the junction differs from germline and may be a read error. The V call is TRBV27, the J call TRBJ2-7; 8 bases line up with TRBD2. The germline V gene encodes CDR1 MNHEY and CDR2 SMNVEV (reference sequence). The CDR3 is made up of 12 amino acids. The CDR3 loop reads CASSFSPGLEIF. CDR3 bases: TGTGCCAGCAGTTTCAGCCCGGGACTAGAGATTTTC.

The rearrangement links TRBV29-1 to TRBJ1-1; a weak D match, TRBD1 (5 bases). V dropped 1 base and J dropped 4 bases, with 10 bases sitting between them. The CDR3 sequence is 13 residues long. From germline, CDR1 is SQVTM and CDR2 ANQGSEA. CDR3 DNA: TGCAGCGTTGAAGGGTGGGGCAGCACTGAAGCTTTCTTT. This codes for CSVEGWGSTEAFF.

The chain joins TRBV27 to TRBJ1-1; TRBD1 is a possible D gene (5 bases). Germline CDR1 MNHEY, CDR2 SMNVEV (reference sequence). The CDR3 covers 15 residues. V was pared by 0 bases and J by 1 base, with 9 bases between. The CDR3 DNA sequence: TGTGCCAGCAGTTTATCGGCAGGGTGGAACACTGAAGCTTTCTTT. Its protein product is CASSLSAGWNTEAFF.

The chain combines TRBV12-3 or TRBV12-4 with TRBJ2-1, with unresolved D. This CDR3 is built from 12 residues. Between the trimmed V and J ends, which lost 3 bases and 5 bases, there was a span of 5 bases. CDR3 nucleotide sequence: TGTGCCAGCAGTTTCCACCACAATGAGCAGTTCTTC. Residues: CASSFHHNEQFF.

V gene TRBV4-3 combines with J gene TRBJ2-3, with D possibly being TRBD2 (5 bases). V lost 1 base and J lost 3, with 17 bases in between. The CDR3 spans 17 residues. Germline CDR1 is LGHNA and CDR2 is YSLEER. The CDR3 coding sequence is TGCGCCAGCAGCCAAGGGGTAACGCGGGCTTGGACAGATACGCAGTATTTT. Its translation: CASSQGVTRAWTDTQYF.

The gene calls are TRBV14 and TRBJ1-2; 8 bases are a match to TRBD1. After removal of 0 bases from V and 3 bases from J, the junction contained 12 bases not matched to a gene. The CDR3 has 18 residues. Per the germline V gene, CDR1 is SGHDN and CDR2 is FVKESK. The CDR3 region is CASSQDPGVQGAYYGYTF. CDR3 sequence (DNA): TGTGCCAGCAGCCAAGACCCCGGAGTCCAGGGGGCCTACTATGGCTACACCTTC.

This clone was observed a few times. The J gene is TRBJ1-5, the V gene TRBV6-4, with D possibly TRBD1 on 5 matching bases. V lost 8 bases, J lost 7 bases, and 18 bases lay in between. Germline CDR1 MRHNA, CDR2 SNTAGT. CDR3 size: 14 residues. Written as DNA, the CDR3 is TGTGCCAGCGGGTGGCCAAGGGACCGCCAGCCCCAGCATTTT. Amino acid sequence: CASGWPRDRQPQHF.

This clone was seen only once. J is TRBJ2-4 and V is TRBV3-1 (or the pseudogene TRBV3-2); 7 bases are a match to TRBD2. CDR3 size: 15 residues. Germline V gives CDR1 LGHDT, CDR2 YNNKEL (reference sequence). Trimming at V came to 1 base and at J to 7 bases, leaving 7 bases not matched to a gene. The CDR3 DNA reads as TGTGCCAGCAGCCAAGCGGCCGGGGGAGGGAACATTCAGTACTTC. Translating gives CASSQAAGGGNIQYF.

The chain employs TRBV4-1 and TRBJ2-7, with 7 bases aligning to TRBD2. Per the germline V gene, CDR1 is MGHRA and CDR2 is YSYEKL. V lost 0 bases and J lost 2; bases outside the gene matches: 13. The CDR3 has 18 residues. CDR3: CASSQDQQSGVAPYEQYF. The CDR3 DNA sequence: TGCGCCAGCAGCCAAGATCAGCAGAGCGGGGTTGCCCCCTACGAGCAGTACTTC.